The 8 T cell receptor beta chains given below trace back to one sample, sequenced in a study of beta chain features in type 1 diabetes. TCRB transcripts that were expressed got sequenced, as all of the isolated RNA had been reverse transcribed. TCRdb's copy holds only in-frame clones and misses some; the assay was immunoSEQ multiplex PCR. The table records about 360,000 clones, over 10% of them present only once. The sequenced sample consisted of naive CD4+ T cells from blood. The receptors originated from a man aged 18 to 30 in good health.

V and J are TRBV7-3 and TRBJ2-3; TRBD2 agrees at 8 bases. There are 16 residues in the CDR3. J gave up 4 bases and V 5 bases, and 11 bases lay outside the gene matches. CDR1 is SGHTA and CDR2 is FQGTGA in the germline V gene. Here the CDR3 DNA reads TGTGCCAGCAGCATCCGCGGGGGGCGAGGGTCAGATACGCAGTATTTT. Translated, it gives CASSIRGGRGSDTQYF.

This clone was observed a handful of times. CDR3 sequence: CASSLSGVRHEQYF. For the CDR3, the DNA is TGTGCCAGCAGCTTGTCGGGAGTACGCCACGAGCAGTACTTC. V is TRBV5-4 and J is TRBJ2-7; D is possibly TRBD2 (6 bases). The CDR3 loop spans 14 amino acids. Germline-derived CDR1 and CDR2 are SGHNT and YYREEE (reference sequence). The ends were cut back, 1 base at V and 5 bases at J, with 13 bases in the middle.

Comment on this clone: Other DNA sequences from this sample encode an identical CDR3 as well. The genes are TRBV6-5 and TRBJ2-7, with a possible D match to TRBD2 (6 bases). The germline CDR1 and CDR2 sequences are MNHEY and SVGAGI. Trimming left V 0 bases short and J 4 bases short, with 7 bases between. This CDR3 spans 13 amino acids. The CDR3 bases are TGTGCCAGCAGTTACTCGCGGGGTTACGAGCAGTACTTC. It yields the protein CASSYSRGYEQYF.

The CDR3 sequence is CASSESPPLNTEAFF. The CDR3 DNA reads TGTGCCAGCAGTGAGAGTCCGCCTCTGAACACTGAAGCTTTCTTT. The chain recombines TRBV2 with TRBJ1-1, with D uncertain. The CDR3 has 15 amino acids. Per germline, CDR1 SNHLY and CDR2 FYNNEI. Trimming removed 3 bases at V and 0 bases at J, with 11 bases between.

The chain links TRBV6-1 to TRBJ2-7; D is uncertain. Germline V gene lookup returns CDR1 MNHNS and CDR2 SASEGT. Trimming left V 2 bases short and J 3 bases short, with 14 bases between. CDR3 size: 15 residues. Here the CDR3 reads CASSERPGNYYEQYF. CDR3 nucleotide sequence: TGTGCCAGCAGTGAACGGCCAGGTAATTACTACGAGCAGTACTTC.

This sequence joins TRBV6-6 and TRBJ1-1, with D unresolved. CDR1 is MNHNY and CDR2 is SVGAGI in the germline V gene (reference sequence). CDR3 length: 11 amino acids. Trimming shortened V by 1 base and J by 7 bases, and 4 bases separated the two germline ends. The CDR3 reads CASSYYGEAFF. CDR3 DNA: TGTGCCAGCAGTTACTACGGTGAAGCTTTCTTT.

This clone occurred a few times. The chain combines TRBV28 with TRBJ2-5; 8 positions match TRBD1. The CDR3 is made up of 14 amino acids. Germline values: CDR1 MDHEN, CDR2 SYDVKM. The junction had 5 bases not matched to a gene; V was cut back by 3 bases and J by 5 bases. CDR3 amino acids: CASSFRGRRETQYF. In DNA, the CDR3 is TGTGCCAGCAGTTTCAGGGGGCGCCGGGAGACCCAGTACTTC.

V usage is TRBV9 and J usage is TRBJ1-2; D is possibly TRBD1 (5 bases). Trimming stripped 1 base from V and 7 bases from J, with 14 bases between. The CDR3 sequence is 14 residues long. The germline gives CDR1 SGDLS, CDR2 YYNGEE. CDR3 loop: CASSVPSGGSGYTF. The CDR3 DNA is TGTGCCAGCAGCGTACCCTCTGGGGGGTCTGGCTACACCTTC.